This TCR beta chain was sequenced during a study of human T cells and chemical hapten exposure. Study-wide context: Each patch test put 0.01% DPC on the upper back, and results were read at 6 days. How much TCR each sample yielded varied, mostly because pooled library volumes differed slightly. General study findings and limits: Relative to controls, expanded TCRs formed significantly more large CDR3 similarity clusters. All donors were alopecia patients, so their immunity may differ from that of healthy people.

Remarks on this clonotype: What it binds is unknown. Mismatch with germline at one junction end may stem from a read error.

Sample time point: patch test 2, 6 weeks after DPC sensitization. The treatment: therapeutic diphenylcyclopropenone sensitization with weekly scalp DPC. In germline, CDR1 is MDHEN, CDR2 SYDVKM. There are 10 residues in the CDR3. TCRdb passed the RACE reads through MiXCR, listing each CDR3 protein once. The sample includes more than 75,000 distinct CDR3 sequences, roughly a tenth of them seen just once. The chain employs TRBV28 and TRBJ2-1, with D possibly being TRBD2 (6 bases). The sample consisted of whole blood, taken in connection with sensitization to the hapten diphenylcyclopropenone (DPC). This clonotype originated in a woman younger than 45 with alopecia areata. Some clones in this sample may be carry-over from other donors' samples. The CDR3 sequence: CASSGTRYHF. CDR3 nucleotides: TGTGCCAGCAGCGGGACTCGGTACCACTTC.